Shown below are 7 T cell receptor beta chains from a single sample sequenced in a study of T cell changes during pregnancy in multiple sclerosis. TCRdb's table, derived via immunoSEQ multiplex PCR, lists solely in-frame clones and lacks some. The table shows approximately 90,000 clones, with 94% occurring only once. The input for sequencing was peripheral blood, taken in the third trimester of pregnancy. The source is a female donor with multiple sclerosis, enrolled in a pregnancy study.

The genes are TRBV27 and TRBJ2-1, with D perhaps matching TRBD2 (5 bases). Trimming removed 6 bases at V and 6 bases at J, with 9 bases between. Per germline, CDR1 MNHEY and CDR2 SMNVEV (reference sequence). This CDR3 is 12 amino acids long. The CDR3 is CASRLVGNEQFF. The CDR3 DNA is TGTGCCAGCAGACTAGTAGGCAATGAGCAGTTCTTC.

This rearrangement joins TRBV7-2 to TRBJ2-7; 9 bases line up with TRBD1. The CDR3 loop spans 15 amino acids. CDR1 is SGHTA, CDR2 FQGNSA, per germline. The ends lost 5 bases at V and 6 bases at J; junction bases unmatched: 11. Here the CDR3 reads CASSPRQGQGIEQYF. The CDR3 DNA is TGTGCCAGCAGCCCTCGGCAGGGACAGGGAATCGAGCAGTACTTC. The variable domain in full, with the rest retrieved from reference TRBV7-2 and TRBJ2-7, is GAGVSQSPSNKVTEKGKDVELRCDPISGHTALYWYRQSLGQGLEFLIYFQGNSAPDKSGLPSDRFSAERTGGSVSTLTIQRTQQEDSAVYLCASSPRQGQGIEQYFGPGTRLTVT.

This rearrangement joins TRBV14 to TRBJ1-2; no definite D call. Trimming cost V 1 base and J 2 bases, with 14 bases left between them. Germline values: CDR1 SGHDN, CDR2 FVKESK. CDR3 length equals 16 residues. For the CDR3, the DNA is TGTGCCAGCAGCCAAGTTGCAGGTCGGGAGAACTATGGCTACACCTTC. Translating it yields CASSQVAGRENYGYTF. Supplemented by reference TRBV14 and TRBJ1-2, the full variable domain reads EAGVTQFPSHSVIEKGQTVTLRCDPISGHDNLYWYRRVMGKEIKFLLHFVKESKQDESGMPNNRFLAERTGGTYSTLKVQPAELEDSGVYFCASSQVAGRENYGYTFGSGTRLTVV.

The rearrangement links TRBV19 to TRBJ2-1; 7 bases map to TRBD2. The ends lost 3 bases at V and 6 bases at J; junction bases unmatched: 20. Per the germline V gene, CDR1 is LNHDA and CDR2 is SQIVND (reference sequence). This CDR3 comprises 19 residues. CDR3 sequence reads: CASSMKLAEGPYRFNEQFF. Written as DNA, the CDR3 is TGTGCCAGTAGTATGAAGCTAGCGGAGGGGCCCTATCGTTTCAATGAGCAGTTCTTC.

The chain recombines TRBV27 with TRBJ2-1; TRBD2 matches at 12 bases. J gave up 6 bases and V 6 bases, and 3 bases lay outside the gene matches. Germline CDR1 is MNHEY and CDR2 is SMNVEV (reference sequence). The CDR3 is made up of 14 amino acids. The CDR3 region is CASRGLAGINEQFF. The CDR3 DNA sequence: TGTGCCAGCAGGGGACTAGCGGGTATCAATGAGCAGTTCTTC.

The V gene is TRBV28, the J gene TRBJ2-3, with 11 bases fitting TRBD2. Trimming cost V 5 bases and J 6 bases; bases outside gene matches: 13. The CDR3 is made up of 17 amino acids. Per the germline V gene, CDR1 is MDHEN and CDR2 is SYDVKM. DNA for the CDR3: TGTGCCAGCAGTCAAACCGGGACTAGCGGACCTCGGGATACGCAGTATTTT. Translating it yields CASSQTGTSGPRDTQYF.

The gene calls are TRBV6-5 and TRBJ2-5; possibly TRBD2 for D (5 bases). The germline V gene encodes CDR1 MNHEY and CDR2 SVGAGI. The CDR3 sequence is 13 residues long. The germline V and J ends were trimmed by 6 bases and 5 bases, with 13 bases remaining between them. This CDR3 is CASRPPGEETQYF. The CDR3 bases are TGTGCCAGCAGACCCCCTGGGGAGGAGACCCAGTACTTC.